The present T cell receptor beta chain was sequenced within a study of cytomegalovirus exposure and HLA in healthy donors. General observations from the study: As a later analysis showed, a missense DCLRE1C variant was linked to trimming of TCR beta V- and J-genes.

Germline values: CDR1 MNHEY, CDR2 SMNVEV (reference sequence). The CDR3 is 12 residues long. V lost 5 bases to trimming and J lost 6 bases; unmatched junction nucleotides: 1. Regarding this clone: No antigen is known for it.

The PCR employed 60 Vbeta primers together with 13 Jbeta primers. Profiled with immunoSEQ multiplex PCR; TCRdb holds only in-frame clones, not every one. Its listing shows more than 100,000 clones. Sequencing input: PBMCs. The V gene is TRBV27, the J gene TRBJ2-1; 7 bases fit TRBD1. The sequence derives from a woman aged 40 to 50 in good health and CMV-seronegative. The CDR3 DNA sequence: TGTGCCAGCAGTGGGACAGCCAATGAGCAGTTCTTC. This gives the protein CASSGTANEQFF.